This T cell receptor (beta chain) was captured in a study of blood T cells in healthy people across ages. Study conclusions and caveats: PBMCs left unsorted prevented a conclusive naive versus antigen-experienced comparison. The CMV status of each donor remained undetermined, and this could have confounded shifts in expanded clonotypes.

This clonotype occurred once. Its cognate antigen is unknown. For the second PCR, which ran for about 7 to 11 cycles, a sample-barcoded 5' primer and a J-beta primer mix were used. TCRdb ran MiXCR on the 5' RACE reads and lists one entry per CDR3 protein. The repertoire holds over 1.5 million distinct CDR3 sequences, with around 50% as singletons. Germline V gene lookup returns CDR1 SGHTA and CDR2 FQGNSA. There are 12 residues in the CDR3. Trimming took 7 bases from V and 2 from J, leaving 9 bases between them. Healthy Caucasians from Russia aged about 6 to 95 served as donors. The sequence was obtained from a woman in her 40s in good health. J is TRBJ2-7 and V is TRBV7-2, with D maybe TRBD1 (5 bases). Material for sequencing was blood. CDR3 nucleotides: TGTGCCAGCACCAAGGGGCCCTACGAGCAGTACTTC. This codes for CASTKGPYEQYF.